A single sample is the source of the 17 T cell receptor beta chains below, sequenced in a study of blood T cell repertoires in COVID-19. This table comes from immunoSEQ multiplex PCR, and its TCRdb copy is limited to in-frame clones, with some not included. The top ten clones hold more than 2.5% of a sample with 130,000 to 150,000 clones, about four fifths of them seen once. The source material was peripheral blood. Every receptor here comes from a woman older than 75 with acute or convalescent COVID-19.

This clone has a handful of counts. The chain couples TRBV28 to TRBJ2-7, with TRBD2 matching over 14 bases. The CDR3 sequence is 18 residues long. From germline, CDR1 is MDHEN and CDR2 SYDVKM. Trimming cost V 5 bases and J 2 bases; bases outside gene matches: 11. CDR3 in DNA: TGTGCCAGCAGTCCCGGGACTAGCGGGGGCTCCCGCCCCTACGAGCAGTACTTC. Its protein is CASSPGTSGGSRPYEQYF.

The chain links TRBV10-3 to TRBJ1-5; possible D gene TRBD1, 6 bases. V lost 2 bases and J lost 5, with 10 bases in between. CDR1 is ENHRY and CDR2 is SYGVKD in the germline V gene. The CDR3 spans 14 residues. CDR3 sequence (DNA): TGTGCCATCAGTGAGGACAGGTCTGATCAGCCCCAGCATTTT. Encoded protein: CAISEDRSDQPQHF.

The table lists this clone with a count of one. Other DNA sequences within the sample encode an identical CDR3. The V call is TRBV5-1, the J call TRBJ1-2; weak D call: TRBD1 (5 bases). CDR1 SGHRS and CDR2 YFSETQ come from the germline V gene. CDR3 length equals 14 residues. V lost 0 bases and J lost 4, with 10 bases in between. In DNA form, the CDR3 reads TGCGCCAGCAGCTTGGGGCAGGGTACCTATGGCTACACCTTC. This codes for CASSLGQGTYGYTF.

A note on this clone: The same CDR3 arises from other DNA sequences in this sample as well. V usage is TRBV3-1 (or the pseudogene TRBV3-2) and J usage is TRBJ1-2; D perhaps matches TRBD1 (5 bases). From germline, CDR1 is LGHDT and CDR2 YNNKEL (reference sequence). Trimming removed 1 base from V and 1 base from J, with 10 bases in between. This CDR3 contains 15 residues. The CDR3 sequence is CASSQGQGVNYGYTF. DNA for the CDR3: TGTGCCAGCAGCCAAGGGCAGGGCGTTAACTATGGCTACACCTTC.

The chain is built from TRBV2 and TRBJ2-1; 10 bases are shared with TRBD2. The CDR3 runs 14 residues. CDR1 is SNHLY, CDR2 FYNNEI, per germline. V shed 7 bases, J shed 4 bases, and the junction held 4 bases outside the gene matches. CDR3: CASKLAGGYNEQFF. CDR3 nucleotides: TGTGCCAGCAAATTAGCGGGGGGTTACAATGAGCAGTTCTTC.

This rearrangement joins TRBV6-1 to TRBJ1-2, with 7 bases aligning to TRBD1. Losses at the gene ends were 1 base for V and 0 bases for J; bases not matched to a gene: 2. The CDR3 runs 15 residues. Germline assignment: CDR1 MNHNS and CDR2 SASEGT. The CDR3 DNA follows: TGTGCCAGCAGTGAAGGGGACAGACCTAACTATGGCTACACCTTC. It is translated as CASSEGDRPNYGYTF.

The rearrangement uses TRBV3-1 (or the pseudogene TRBV3-2) and TRBJ1-1; 7 nucleotides line up with TRBD1. Germline V gives CDR1 LGHDT, CDR2 YNNKEL (reference sequence). The V and J ends lost 3 bases and 4 bases, in that order; junction bases with no gene match: 5. The CDR3 is made up of 14 amino acids. CDR3 protein: CASSQGRQGTEAFF. In DNA form, the CDR3 reads TGTGCCAGCAGCCAGGGCAGACAGGGCACTGAAGCTTTCTTT.

This clone showed up just a few times. The CDR3 sequence: CASDPGQGHQPQHF. The DNA for the CDR3 is TGTGCCAGCGATCCGGGACAGGGGCATCAGCCCCAGCATTTT. The chain carries TRBV6-6 and TRBJ1-5, with TRBD1 matching over 10 bases. Trimming at V came to 8 bases and at J to 5 bases, leaving 6 bases not matched to a gene. The CDR3 length is 14 residues. CDR1 and CDR2 (germline): MNHNY, SVGAGI (reference sequence).

In this sample, this clone turned up once. The chain links TRBV2 to TRBJ1-4; 7 positions match TRBD1. This CDR3 has 15 amino acids. Germline values: CDR1 SNHLY, CDR2 FYNNEI. The J segment lost 4 bases and the V segment lost 4 bases, leaving 6 bases of the junction unmatched. CDR3 sequence reads: CASSADRAVNEKLFF. The CDR3 nucleotides are TGTGCCAGCAGTGCCGACAGGGCTGTTAATGAAAAACTGTTTTTT.

This chain connects TRBV6-5 to TRBJ1-1; D not certain. Trimming left V 5 bases short and J 3 bases short, with 10 bases between. This CDR3 comprises 13 residues. Germline CDR1 and CDR2: MNHEY and SVGAGI. The CDR3 reads CASSIWRDTEAFF. The CDR3 DNA sequence: TGTGCCAGCAGTATCTGGAGGGACACTGAAGCTTTCTTT.

This sequence joins TRBV19 and TRBJ2-5, with D possibly TRBD1 on 6 matching bases. Germline values: CDR1 LNHDA, CDR2 SQIVND (reference sequence). Trimming pared 5 bases from V and 4 bases from J, leaving 14 bases between. The CDR3 is 14 amino acids. In nucleotides, the CDR3 is TGTGCCAGTAGTGCTACAGGGTTCGGAGAGACCCAGTACTTC. This encodes CASSATGFGETQYF.

The V call is TRBV18, the J call TRBJ1-5; D is perhaps TRBD1 (5 bases). V was shortened by 3 bases and J by 7 bases, with 13 bases between the two germline ends. This CDR3 spans 14 amino acids. CDR1 and CDR2 (germline): KGHSH, LQKENI. CDR3 nucleotides: TGTGCCAGCTCACCGGAACAGGATAAGCAGCCCCAGCATTTT. Its protein is CASSPEQDKQPQHF.

This rearrangement joins TRBV6-2 or TRBV6-3 to TRBJ1-6, with 7 bases lining up with TRBD1. With 4 bases clipped from V and 7 bases from J, the junction kept 7 bases outside the gene matches. The CDR3 is made up of 15 amino acids. Germline values: CDR1 MNHEY, CDR2 SVGEGT. The CDR3 region has the DNA TGTGCCAGCAGTTCCAACAGGGGACTCAATTCACCCCTCCACTTT. It encodes CASSSNRGLNSPLHF.

The chain links TRBV12-3 or TRBV12-4 to TRBJ2-7; D perhaps matches TRBD1 (6 bases). Between the trimmed V and J ends, which lost 4 bases and 6 bases, there was a span of 10 bases. CDR3 length: 12 residues. The CDR3, as DNA: TGTGCCAGCAGTTCTCAGGGGTTCGAGCAGTACTTC. Amino acids: CASSSQGFEQYF.

The chain employs TRBV6-6 and TRBJ2-1; D uncertain. Germline V gives CDR1 MNHNY, CDR2 SVGAGI (reference sequence). This CDR3 has 12 amino acids. V was pared by 2 bases and J by 15 bases, with 14 bases between. The CDR3 here is CASSYELESLFF. The CDR3 DNA follows: TGTGCCAGCAGTTACGAGTTAGAATCCCTGTTCTTC.

V usage is TRBV7-2 and J usage is TRBJ1-5; 7 nucleotides align to TRBD1. The CDR3 sequence is 15 residues long. V shed 4 bases, J shed 1 base, and the junction held 4 bases outside the gene matches. Germline V gene sequence: CDR1 SGHTA, CDR2 FQGNSA. CDR3 nucleotides: TGTGCCAGCAGCTACGGGGGACAGAGCAATCAGCCCCAGCATTTT. It specifies CASSYGGQSNQPQHF. Complete variable domain (other parts from reference TRBV7-2 and TRBJ1-5): GAGVSQSPSNKVTEKGKDVELRCDPISGHTALYWYRQSLGQGLEFLIYFQGNSAPDKSGLPSDRFSAERTGGSVSTLTIQRTQQEDSAVYLCASSYGGQSNQPQHFGDGTRLSIL.

The chain has TRBV28 and TRBJ1-2, with 8 bases that match TRBD1. The V segment lost 11 bases and the J segment 2 bases; nucleotides outside the gene matches: 7. In germline, CDR1 is MDHEN, CDR2 SYDVKM. The CDR3 consists of 13 residues. The CDR3 loop is CASRPGGNYGYTF. In nucleotides, the CDR3 is TGTGCCTCTCGGCCAGGGGGCAACTATGGCTACACCTTC.